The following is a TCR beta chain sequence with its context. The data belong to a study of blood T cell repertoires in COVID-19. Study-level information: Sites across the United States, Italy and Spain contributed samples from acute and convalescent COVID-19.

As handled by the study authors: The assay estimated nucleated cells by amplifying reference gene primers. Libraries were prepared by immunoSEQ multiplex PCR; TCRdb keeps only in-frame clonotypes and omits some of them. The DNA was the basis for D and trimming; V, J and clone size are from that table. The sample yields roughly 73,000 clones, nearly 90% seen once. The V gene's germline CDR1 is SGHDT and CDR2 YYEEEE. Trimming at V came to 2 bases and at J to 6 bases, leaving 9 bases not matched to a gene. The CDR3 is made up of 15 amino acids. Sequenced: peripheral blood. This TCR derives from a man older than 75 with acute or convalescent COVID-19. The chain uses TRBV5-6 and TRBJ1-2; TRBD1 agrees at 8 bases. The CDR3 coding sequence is TGTGCCAGCAGCTTTAGCCCCAGGGGGCAGGATGGCTACACCTTC. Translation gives CASSFSPRGQDGYTF.